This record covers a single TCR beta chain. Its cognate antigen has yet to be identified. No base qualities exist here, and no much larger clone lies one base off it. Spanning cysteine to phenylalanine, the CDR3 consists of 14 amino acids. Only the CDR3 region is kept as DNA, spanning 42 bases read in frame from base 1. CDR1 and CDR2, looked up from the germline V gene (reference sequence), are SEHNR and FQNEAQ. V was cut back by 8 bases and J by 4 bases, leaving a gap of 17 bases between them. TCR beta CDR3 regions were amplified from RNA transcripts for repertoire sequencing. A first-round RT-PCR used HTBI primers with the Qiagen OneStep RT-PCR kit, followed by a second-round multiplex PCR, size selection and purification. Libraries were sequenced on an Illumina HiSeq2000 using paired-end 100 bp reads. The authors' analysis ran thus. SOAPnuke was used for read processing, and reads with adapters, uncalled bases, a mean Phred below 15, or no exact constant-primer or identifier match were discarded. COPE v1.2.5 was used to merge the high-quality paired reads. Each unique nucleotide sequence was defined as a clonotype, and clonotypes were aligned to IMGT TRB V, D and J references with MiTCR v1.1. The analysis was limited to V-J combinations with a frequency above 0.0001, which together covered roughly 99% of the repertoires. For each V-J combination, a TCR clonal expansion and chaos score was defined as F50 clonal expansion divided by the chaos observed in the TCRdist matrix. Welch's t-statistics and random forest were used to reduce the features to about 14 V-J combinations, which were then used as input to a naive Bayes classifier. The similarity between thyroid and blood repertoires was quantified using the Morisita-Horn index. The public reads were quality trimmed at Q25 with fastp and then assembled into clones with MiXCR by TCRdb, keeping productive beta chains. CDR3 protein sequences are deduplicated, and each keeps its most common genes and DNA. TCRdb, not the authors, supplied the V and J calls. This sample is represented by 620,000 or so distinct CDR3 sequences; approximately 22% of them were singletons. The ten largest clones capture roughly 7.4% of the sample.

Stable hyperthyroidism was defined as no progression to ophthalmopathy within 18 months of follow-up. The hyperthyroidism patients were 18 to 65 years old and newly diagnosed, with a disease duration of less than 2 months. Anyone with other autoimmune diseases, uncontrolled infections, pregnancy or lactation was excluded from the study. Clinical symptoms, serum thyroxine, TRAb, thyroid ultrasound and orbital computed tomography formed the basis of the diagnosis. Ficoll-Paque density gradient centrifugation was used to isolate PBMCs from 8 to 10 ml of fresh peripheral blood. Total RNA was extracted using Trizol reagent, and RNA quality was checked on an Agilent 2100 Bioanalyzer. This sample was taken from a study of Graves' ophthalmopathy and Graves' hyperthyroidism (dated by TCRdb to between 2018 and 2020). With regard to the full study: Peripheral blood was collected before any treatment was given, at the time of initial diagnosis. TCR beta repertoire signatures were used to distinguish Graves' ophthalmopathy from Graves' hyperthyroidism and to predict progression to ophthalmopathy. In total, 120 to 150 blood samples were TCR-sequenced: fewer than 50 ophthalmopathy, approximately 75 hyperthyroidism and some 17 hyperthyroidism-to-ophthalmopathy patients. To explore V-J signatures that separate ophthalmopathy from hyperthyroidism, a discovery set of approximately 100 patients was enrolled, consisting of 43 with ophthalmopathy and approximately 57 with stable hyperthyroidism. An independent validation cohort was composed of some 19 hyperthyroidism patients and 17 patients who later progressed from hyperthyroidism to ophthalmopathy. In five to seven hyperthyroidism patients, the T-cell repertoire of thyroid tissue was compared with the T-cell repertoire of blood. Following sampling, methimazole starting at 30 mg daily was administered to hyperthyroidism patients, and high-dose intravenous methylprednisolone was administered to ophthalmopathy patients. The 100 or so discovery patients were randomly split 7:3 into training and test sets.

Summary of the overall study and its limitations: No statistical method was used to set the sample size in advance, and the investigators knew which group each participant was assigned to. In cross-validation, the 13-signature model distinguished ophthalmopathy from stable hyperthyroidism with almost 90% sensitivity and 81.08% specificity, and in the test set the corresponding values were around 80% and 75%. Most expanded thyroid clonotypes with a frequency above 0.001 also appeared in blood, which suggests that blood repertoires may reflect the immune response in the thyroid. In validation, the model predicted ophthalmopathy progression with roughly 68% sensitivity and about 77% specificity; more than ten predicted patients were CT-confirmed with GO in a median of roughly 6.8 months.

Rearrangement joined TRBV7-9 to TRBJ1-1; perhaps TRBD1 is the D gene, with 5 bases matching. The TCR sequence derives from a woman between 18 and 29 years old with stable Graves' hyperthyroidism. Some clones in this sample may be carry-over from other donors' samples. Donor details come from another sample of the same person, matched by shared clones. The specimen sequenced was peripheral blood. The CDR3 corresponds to CASGWDFKITEAFF. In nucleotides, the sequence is TGTGCCAGCGGCTGGGACTTCAAGATCACTGAAGCTTTCTTT.